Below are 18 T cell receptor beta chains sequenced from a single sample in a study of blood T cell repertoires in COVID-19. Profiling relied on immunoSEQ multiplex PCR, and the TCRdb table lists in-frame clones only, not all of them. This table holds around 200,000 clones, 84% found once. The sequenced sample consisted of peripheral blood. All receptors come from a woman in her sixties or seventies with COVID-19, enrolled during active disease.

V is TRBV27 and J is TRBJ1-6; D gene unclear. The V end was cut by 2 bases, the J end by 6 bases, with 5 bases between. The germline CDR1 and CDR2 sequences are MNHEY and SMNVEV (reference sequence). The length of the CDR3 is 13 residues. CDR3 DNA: TGTGCCAGCAGTTTAAAACTTAATTCACCCCTCCACTTT. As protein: CASSLKLNSPLHF.

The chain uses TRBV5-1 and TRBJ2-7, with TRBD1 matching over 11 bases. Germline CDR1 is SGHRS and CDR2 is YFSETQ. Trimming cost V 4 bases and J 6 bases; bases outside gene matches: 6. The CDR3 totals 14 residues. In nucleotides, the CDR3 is TGCGCCAGCAGCCCAGGACAGGGGGCCGGCGAGCAGTACTTC. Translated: CASSPGQGAGEQYF.

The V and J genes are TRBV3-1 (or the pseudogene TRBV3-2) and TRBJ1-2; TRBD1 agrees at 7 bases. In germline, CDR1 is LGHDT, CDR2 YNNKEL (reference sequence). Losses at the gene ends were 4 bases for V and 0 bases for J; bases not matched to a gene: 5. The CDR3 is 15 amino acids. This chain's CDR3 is CASSLRTGTNYGYTF. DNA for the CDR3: TGTGCCAGCAGCCTACGGACAGGCACTAACTATGGCTACACCTTC.

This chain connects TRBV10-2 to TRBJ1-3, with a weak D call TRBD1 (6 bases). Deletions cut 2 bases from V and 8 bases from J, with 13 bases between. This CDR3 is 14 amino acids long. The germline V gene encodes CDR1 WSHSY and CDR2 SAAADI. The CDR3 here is CASSEGRGIDTIYF. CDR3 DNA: TGCGCCAGCAGTGAGGGAAGGGGGATAGACACCATATATTTT.

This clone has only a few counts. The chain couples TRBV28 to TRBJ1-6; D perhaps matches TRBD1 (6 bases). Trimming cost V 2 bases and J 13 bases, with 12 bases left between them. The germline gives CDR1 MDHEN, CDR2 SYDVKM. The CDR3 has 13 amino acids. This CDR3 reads CASSLGGGGPLHF. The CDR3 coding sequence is TGTGCCAGCAGTTTAGGGGGCGGCGGGCCCCTCCACTTT.

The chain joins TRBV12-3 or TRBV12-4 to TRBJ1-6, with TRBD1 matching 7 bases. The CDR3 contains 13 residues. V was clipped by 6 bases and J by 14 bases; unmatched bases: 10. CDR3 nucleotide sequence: TGTGCCAGCAGGTCCACAGGGGTGCTGGCCCTCCACTTT. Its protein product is CASRSTGVLALHF.

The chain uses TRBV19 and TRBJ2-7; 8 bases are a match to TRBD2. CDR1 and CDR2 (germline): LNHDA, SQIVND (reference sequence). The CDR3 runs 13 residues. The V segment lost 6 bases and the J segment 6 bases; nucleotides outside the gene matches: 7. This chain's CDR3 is CASSPGLVGEQYF. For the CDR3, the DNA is TGTGCCAGTAGCCCGGGACTAGTCGGCGAGCAGTACTTC.

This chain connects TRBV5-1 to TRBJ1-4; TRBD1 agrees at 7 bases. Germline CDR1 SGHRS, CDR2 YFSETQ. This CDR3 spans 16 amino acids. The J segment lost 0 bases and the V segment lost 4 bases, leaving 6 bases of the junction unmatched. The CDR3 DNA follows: TGCGCCAGCAGCCAGGGGGTTCGGGCAACTAATGAAAAACTGTTTTTT. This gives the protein CASSQGVRATNEKLFF.

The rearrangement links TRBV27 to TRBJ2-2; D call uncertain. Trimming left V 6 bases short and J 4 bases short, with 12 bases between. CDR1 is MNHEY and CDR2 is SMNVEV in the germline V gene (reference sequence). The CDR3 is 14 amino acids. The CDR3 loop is CASRSQDSTGELFF. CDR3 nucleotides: TGTGCCAGCAGATCTCAGGATTCCACCGGGGAGCTGTTTTTT.

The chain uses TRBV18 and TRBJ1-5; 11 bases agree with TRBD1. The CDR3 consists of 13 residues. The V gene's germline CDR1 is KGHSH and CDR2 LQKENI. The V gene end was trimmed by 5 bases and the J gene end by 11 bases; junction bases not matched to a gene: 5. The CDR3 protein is CASSEDRGQAQHF. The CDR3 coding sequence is TGTGCCAGCTCAGAGGACAGGGGGCAAGCCCAGCATTTT.

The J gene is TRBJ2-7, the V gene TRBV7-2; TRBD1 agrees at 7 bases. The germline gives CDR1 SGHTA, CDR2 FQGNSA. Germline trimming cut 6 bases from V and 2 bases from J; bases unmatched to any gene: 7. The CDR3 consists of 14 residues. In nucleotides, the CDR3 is TGTGCCAGCAGAGGTAGGGGGCCTGCCTACGAGCAGTACTTC. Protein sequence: CASRGRGPAYEQYF. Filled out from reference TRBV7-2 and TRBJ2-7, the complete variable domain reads GAGVSQSPSNKVTEKGKDVELRCDPISGHTALYWYRQSLGQGLEFLIYFQGNSAPDKSGLPSDRFSAERTGGSVSTLTIQRTQQEDSAVYLCASRGRGPAYEQYFGPGTRLTVT.

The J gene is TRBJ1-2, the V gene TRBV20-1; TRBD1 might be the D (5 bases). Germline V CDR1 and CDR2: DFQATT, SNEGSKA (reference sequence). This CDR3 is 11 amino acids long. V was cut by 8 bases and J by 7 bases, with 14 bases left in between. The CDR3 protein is CSFSRQPGYTF. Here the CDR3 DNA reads TGCAGTTTTTCAAGACAGCCTGGCTACACCTTC.

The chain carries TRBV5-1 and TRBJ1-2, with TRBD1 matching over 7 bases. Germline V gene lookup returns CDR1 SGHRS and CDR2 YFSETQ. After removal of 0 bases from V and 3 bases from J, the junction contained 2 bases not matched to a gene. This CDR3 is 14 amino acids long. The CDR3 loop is CASSLAGTDYGYTF. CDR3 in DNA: TGCGCCAGCAGCTTGGCCGGGACAGACTATGGCTACACCTTC.

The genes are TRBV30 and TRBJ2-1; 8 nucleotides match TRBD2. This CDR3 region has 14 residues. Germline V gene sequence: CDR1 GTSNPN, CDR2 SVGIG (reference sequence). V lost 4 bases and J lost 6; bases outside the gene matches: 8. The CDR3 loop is CAWTEGLGGNEQFF. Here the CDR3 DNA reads TGTGCCTGGACGGAGGGACTAGGGGGCAATGAGCAGTTCTTC.

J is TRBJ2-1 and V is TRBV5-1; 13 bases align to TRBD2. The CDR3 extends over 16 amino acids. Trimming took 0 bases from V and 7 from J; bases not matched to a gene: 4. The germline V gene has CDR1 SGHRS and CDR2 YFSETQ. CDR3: CASSLALTSGGNEQFF. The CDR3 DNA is TGCGCCAGCAGCTTGGCCCTGACTAGCGGGGGGAATGAGCAGTTCTTC.

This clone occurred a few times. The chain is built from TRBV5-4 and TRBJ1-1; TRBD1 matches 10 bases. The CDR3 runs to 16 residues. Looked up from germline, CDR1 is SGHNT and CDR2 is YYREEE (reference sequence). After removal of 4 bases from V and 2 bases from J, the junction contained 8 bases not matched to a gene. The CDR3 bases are TGTGCCAGCAGCCCACCCAGGACAGGGGGTAACACTGAAGCTTTCTTT. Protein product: CASSPPRTGGNTEAFF.

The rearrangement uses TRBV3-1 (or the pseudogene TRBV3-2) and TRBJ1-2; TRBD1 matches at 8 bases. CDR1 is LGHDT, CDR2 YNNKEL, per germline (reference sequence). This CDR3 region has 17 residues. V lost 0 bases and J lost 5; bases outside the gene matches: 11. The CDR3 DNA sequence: TGTGCCAGCAGCCAAGACAGGGGGGGACAGGAACCTTATGGCTACACCTTC. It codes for CASSQDRGGQEPYGYTF.

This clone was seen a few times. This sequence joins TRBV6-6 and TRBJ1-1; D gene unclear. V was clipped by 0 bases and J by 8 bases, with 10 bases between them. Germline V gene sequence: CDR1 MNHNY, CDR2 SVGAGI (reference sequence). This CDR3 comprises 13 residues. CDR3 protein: CASSYSETVEAFF. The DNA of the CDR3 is TGTGCCAGCAGTTACTCTGAAACGGTGGAAGCTTTCTTT.